This record covers a single TCR beta chain. MiXCR was run by TCRdb on the RT-PCR reads, yielding one entry per CDR3 protein. In the table there are more than 600,000 distinct CDR3 sequences, approximately 15% of which are singletons. The sequenced sample was memory CD4+ T cells from blood. The receptor was derived from a female donor in good health, serving as a healthy control.

The CDR3 DNA is TGTGCCAGCAGTTTCGACAGGGCGTCGAATGAGCAGTTCTTC. Protein sequence: CASSFDRASNEQFF. The V and J genes are TRBV6-2 or TRBV6-3 and TRBJ2-1, with 7 bases identical to TRBD1. The CDR3 totals 14 residues. CDR1 MNHEY and CDR2 SVGEGT come from the germline V gene. Trimming cost V 4 bases and J 7 bases; bases outside gene matches: 7.